The 18 T cell receptor beta chains in this list originate from one sample, sequenced in a study of T cells in localized non-small cell lung cancer. The repertoire was sequenced with immunoSEQ multiplex PCR; TCRdb's copy has only in-frame clones and lacks some. The profile shows about 33,000 clones, approximately 90% of them singletons. The source was peripheral blood, collected before any cancer treatment. These receptors originate from a male donor older than 55 with stage III lung adenocarcinoma.

This CDR3 reads CSVEELARETQYF. The CDR3 bases are TGCAGCGTTGAAGAGCTCGCTCGGGAGACCCAGTACTTC. The chain is built from TRBV29-1 and TRBJ2-5; D remains ambiguous. Germline V CDR1 and CDR2: SQVTM, ANQGSEA. The V end lost 0 bases, the J end lost 5 bases, and 10 bases lay between the germline ends. There are 13 residues in the CDR3. Supplemented by reference TRBV29-1 and TRBJ2-5, the full variable domain reads SAVISQKPSRDICQRGTSLTIQCQVDSQVTMMFWYRQQPGQSLTLIATANQGSEATYESGFVIDKFPISRPNLTFSTLTVSNMSPEDSSIYLCSVEELARETQYFGPGTRLLVL.

The chain joins TRBV9 to TRBJ2-1; perhaps TRBD1 as D (5 bases). The CDR3 loop spans 14 amino acids. The germline CDR1 and CDR2 sequences are SGDLS and YYNGEE. Trimming removed 2 bases from V and 4 bases from J, with 10 bases in between. This CDR3 is CASSVSPGYNEQFF. CDR3 nucleotides: TGTGCCAGCAGCGTTAGCCCAGGGTACAATGAGCAGTTCTTC.

J is TRBJ1-1 and V is TRBV5-6; maybe TRBD1 (6 bases). The CDR3 spans 12 residues. Germline V lookup: CDR1 SGHDT, CDR2 YYEEEE. V lost 5 bases to trimming and J lost 10 bases, with 15 bases between them. CDR3 region: CASRKKWGRAFF. The CDR3 DNA is TGTGCCAGCAGAAAAAAGTGGGGGCGAGCTTTCTTT.

The chain employs TRBV28 and TRBJ2-5; 9 positions agree with TRBD1. V lost 4 bases and J lost 2; bases outside the gene matches: 8. Germline loops: CDR1 MDHEN, CDR2 SYDVKM. This CDR3 is built from 16 residues. In DNA, the CDR3 is TGTGCCAGCAGTTACAAATGGGGACAGGGTCAAGAGACCCAGTACTTC. Protein product: CASSYKWGQGQETQYF.

In nucleotides, the CDR3 is TGTGCCAGTACCCAGCACAATAACTATGGCTACACCTTC. It is translated as CASTQHNNYGYTF. The chain joins TRBV19 to TRBJ1-2; D gene uncertain. CDR3 length: 13 residues. Germline V lookup: CDR1 LNHDA, CDR2 SQIVND (reference sequence). Trimming removed 7 bases at V and 1 base at J, with 10 bases between. Full variable domain (remainder filled in from reference TRBV19 and TRBJ1-2): DGGITQSPKYLFRKEGQNVTLSCEQNLNHDAMYWYRQDPGQGLRLIYYSQIVNDFQKGDIAEGYSVSREKKESFPLTVTSAQKNPTAFYLCASTQHNNYGYTFGSGTRLTVV.

The genes are TRBV5-6 and TRBJ1-1; weak D call: TRBD1 (5 bases). Looked up from germline, CDR1 is SGHDT and CDR2 is YYEEEE. V was shortened by 4 bases and J by 11 bases, with 12 bases between the two germline ends. The length of the CDR3 is 11 residues. The CDR3 spells CASSKDMTAFF. The CDR3 DNA is TGTGCCAGCAGCAAGGACATGACCGCTTTCTTT.

The chain has TRBV18 and TRBJ2-6; D remains unclear. With 1 base removed from V and 0 bases from J, the gap between germline ends came to 10 bases. The germline CDR1 and CDR2 sequences are KGHSH and LQKENI. The CDR3 contains 17 residues. This CDR3 is CASSPQGPFSGANVLTF. DNA for the CDR3: TGTGCCAGCTCACCACAGGGTCCCTTCTCTGGGGCCAACGTCCTGACTTTC. The full variable domain, rest sourced from reference TRBV18 and TRBJ2-6, is NAGVMQNPRHLVRRRGQEARLRCSPMKGHSHVYWYRQLPEEGLKFMVYLQKENIIDESGMPKERFSAEFPKEGPSILRIQQVVRGDSAAYFCASSPQGPFSGANVLTFGAGSRLTVL.

V is TRBV11-2 and J is TRBJ1-1, with D hard to call. The CDR3 has 11 residues. Between the trimmed V and J ends, which lost 6 bases and 11 bases, there was a span of 13 bases. Germline CDR1 is SGHAT and CDR2 is FQNNGV. The CDR3 nucleotides read TGTGCCAGCAGGCTTTCGGCCGCGGCTTTCTTT. Protein product: CASRLSAAAFF.

The chain combines TRBV12-2 with TRBJ2-2; the table names TRBD1, a call not compared with the DNA. TRBV12-2 is designated a pseudogene. This CDR3 contains 17 residues. Here the CDR3 reads CASRLGGDQGASGELFF. For the CDR3, the DNA is TGTGCAAGTCGCTTAGGAGGGGACCAGGGGGCCTCCGGGGAGCTGTTTTTT.

The chain combines TRBV11-2 with TRBJ2-3; D remains unclear. Trimming left V 2 bases short and J 3 bases short, with 9 bases between. Germline V gene data show CDR1 as SGHAT and CDR2 as FQNNGV. This CDR3 has 14 residues. Here the CDR3 DNA reads TGTGCCAGCAGCTTAAATTGGGCGACAGATACGCAGTATTTT. Translation gives CASSLNWATDTQYF. Drawing the rest from reference TRBV11-2 and TRBJ2-3, the complete variable domain is EAGVAQSPRYKIIEKRQSVAFWCNPISGHATLYWYQQILGQGPKLLIQFQNNGVVDDSQLPKDRFSAERLKGVDSTLKIQPAKLEDSAVYLCASSLNWATDTQYFGPGTRLTVL.

The gene calls are TRBV5-4 and TRBJ2-7, with D possibly TRBD2 on 6 matching bases. Germline CDR1 is SGHNT and CDR2 is YYREEE (reference sequence). V shed 0 bases and J shed 0 bases, with 7 bases lying between them. The CDR3 has 14 amino acids. Written as DNA, the CDR3 is TGTGCCAGCAGCTTGGGACTAGGCTCCTACGAGCAGTACTTC. Translated, it gives CASSLGLGSYEQYF.

V is TRBV5-1 and J is TRBJ2-7; 7 bases fit TRBD1. The CDR3 consists of 13 residues. Germline V lookup: CDR1 SGHRS, CDR2 YFSETQ. V was pared by 5 bases and J by 6 bases, with 8 bases of the junction left unmatched. DNA for the CDR3: TGCGCCAGCAGTATCGGGACAGAGGGCGAGCAGTACTTC. This encodes CASSIGTEGEQYF. The full variable domain, in which reference TRBV5-1 and TRBJ2-7 provide the parts outside the CDR3, is KAGVTQTPRYLIKTRGQQVTLSCSPISGHRSVSWYQQTPGQGLQFLFEYFSETQRNKGNFPGRFSGRQFSNSRSEMNVSTLELGDSALYLCASSIGTEGEQYFGPGTRLTVT.

This chain uses TRBV7-2 with TRBJ2-7; D is perhaps TRBD1 or TRBD2 (6 bases each). From germline, CDR1 is SGHTA and CDR2 FQGNSA. This CDR3 spans 15 amino acids. The V end lost 5 bases, the J end lost 4 bases, and 18 bases lay between the germline ends. This CDR3 reads CASSPRGGRYYEQYF. In nucleotides, the CDR3 is TGTGCCAGCAGCCCCAGAGGGGGGAGATATTACGAGCAGTACTTC.

V and J are TRBV7-9 and TRBJ2-3, with TRBD2 as a possible D gene (6 bases). The CDR3 is made up of 15 amino acids. V lost 1 base, J lost 7 bases, and 15 bases lay in between. The germline V gene has CDR1 SEHNR and CDR2 FQNEAQ (reference sequence). In DNA, the CDR3 is TGTGCCAGCAGCTTAGAATCGGGACTCCTAAATACGCAGTATTTT. This codes for CASSLESGLLNTQYF. Full variable domain (rest looked up from reference TRBV7-9 and TRBJ2-3): DTGVSQNPRHKITKRGQNVTFRCDPISEHNRLYWYRQTLGQGPEFLTYFQNEAQLEKSRLLSDRFSAERPKGSFSTLEIQRTEQGDSAMYLCASSLESGLLNTQYFGPGTRLTVL.

The V and J genes are TRBV9 and TRBJ2-5; D not resolved. This CDR3 spans 15 amino acids. In germline, CDR1 is SGDLS, CDR2 YYNGEE. V was pared by 3 bases and J by 5 bases, with 17 bases between. CDR3 loop: CASSAARLSSETQYF. In nucleotides, the CDR3 is TGTGCCAGCAGCGCCGCCCGCCTTTCCTCGGAGACCCAGTACTTC.

The chain is built from TRBV7-2 and TRBJ1-2; D gene unclear. Trimming cost V 1 base and J 2 bases, with 11 bases left between them. The length of the CDR3 is 15 residues. Germline lookup yields CDR1 SGHTA and CDR2 FQGNSA. CDR3 loop: CASSLGRGLNYGYTF. CDR3 DNA sequence: TGTGCCAGCAGCTTAGGTCGCGGCCTCAACTATGGCTACACCTTC. The variable domain in full, completed from reference TRBV7-2 and TRBJ1-2, reads GAGVSQSPSNKVTEKGKDVELRCDPISGHTALYWYRQSLGQGLEFLIYFQGNSAPDKSGLPSDRFSAERTGGSVSTLTIQRTQQEDSAVYLCASSLGRGLNYGYTFGSGTRLTVV.

J is TRBJ2-1 and V is TRBV7-9, with D possibly matching TRBD1 (5 bases). V lost 5 bases and J lost 2, with 10 bases in between. Per the germline V gene, CDR1 is SEHNR and CDR2 is FQNEAQ (reference sequence). There are 14 residues in the CDR3. CDR3 protein: CASSPDITYNEQFF. The CDR3 DNA is TGTGCCAGCAGCCCGGACATTACCTACAATGAGCAGTTCTTC.

The V and J genes are TRBV7-3 and TRBJ2-1; D may match TRBD1 or TRBD2 (6 bases each). V was pared by 5 bases and J by 7 bases, with 21 bases between. CDR3 length equals 16 residues. Per the germline V gene, CDR1 is SGHTA and CDR2 is FQGTGA. CDR3 coding DNA: TGTGCCAGCAGCCCCTCGGGGGCAGGGAGTGTAAATGAGCAGTTCTTC. Its protein product is CASSPSGAGSVNEQFF.